These T cell receptor beta chains were read from a single sample in a study of blood T cell repertoires in COVID-19. Produced via immunoSEQ multiplex PCR; TCRdb's table is partial and in-frame only. In the table there are under 250,000 clones, 88% of which are singletons. The material sequenced was peripheral blood. The source of these receptors is a man older than 75 with acute or convalescent COVID-19. CDR3s include the opening cysteine and the closing phenylalanine or tryptophan. The D gene is left open where the match is weak. Not all rows give a size; the values are once, few, many and, for expanded clones, a class.

D,J,V,size,DNA,CDR3
.,TRBJ2-5,TRBV18,.,TGTGCCAGCTCTTACACAGGGTACCAAGAGACCCAGTACTTC,CASSYTGYQETQYF
.,TRBJ1-1,TRBV3-1/TRBV3-2,once,TGTGCCAGCAGCCCCCGGGAGGAGGGGGGTGAAGCTTTCTTT,CASSPREEGGEAFF
.,TRBJ2-1,TRBV10-3,.,TGTGCCATCAGTGAAGAGGGCTCCTACAATGAGCAGTTCTTC,CAISEEGSYNEQFF
.,TRBJ2-5,TRBV7-6,.,TGTGCCAGCAGCTTAGGCGTTGGGCAGGGACAAGAGACCCAGTACTTC,CASSLGVGQGQETQYF
.,TRBJ1-1,TRBV7-9,.,TGTGCCAGCAGCCTTACAGGGAGCACTGAAGCTTTCTTT,CASSLTGSTEAFF
TRBD1,TRBJ2-2,TRBV9,.,TGTGCCAGCCCGGGACAGGGGAACACCGGGGAGCTGTTTTTT,CASPGQGNTGELFF
.,TRBJ2-1,TRBV5-1,.,TGCGCCAGCAGCCGACAGTCAGATGAGCAGTTCTTC,CASSRQSDEQFF
TRBD1,TRBJ1-4,TRBV6-5,once,TGTGCCAGCAGGCCGACAGGGTGGAATGAAAAACTGTTTTTT,CASRPTGWNEKLFF
TRBD1,TRBJ1-1,TRBV13,.,TGTGCCAGCAGCTCTACTACAGGGGGGTACACTGAAGCTTTCTTT,CASSSTTGGYTEAFF
TRBD1,TRBJ1-1,TRBV7-2,.,TGTGCCAGCAGCTTAGCGCACAGGGGCAACGCTGAAGCTTTCTTT,CASSLAHRGNAEAFF
TRBD1,TRBJ2-3,TRBV3-1/TRBV3-2,.,TGTGCCAGCAGACACAGGGGAGCAGATACGCAGTATTTT,CASRHRGADTQYF
TRBD1,TRBJ2-1,TRBV7-9,.,TGTGCCAGCAGCTTCTTGGGACAGGGGATAGGGGAGCAGTTCTTC,CASSFLGQGIGEQFF
TRBD1,TRBJ1-4,TRBV9,.,TGTGCCAGCAGCCTCAGACCGGGACAGGCTAATGAAAAACTGTTTTTT,CASSLRPGQANEKLFF
TRBD2,TRBJ2-2,TRBV7-8,.,TGTGCCAGCAGCCCCGCCGGGGGGGAGAACACCGGGGAGCTGTTTTTT,CASSPAGGENTGELFF
TRBD1,TRBJ1-4,TRBV7-9,.,TGTGCCAGCAGCTTCACCTCCGGGACAGTAAATGAAAAACTGTTTTTT,CASSFTSGTVNEKLFF
.,TRBJ2-1,TRBV4-1,.,TGCGCCAGCAGCCAAGAGGTAGCCCAATTTTACAATGAGCAGTTCTTC,CASSQEVAQFYNEQFF
TRBD1,TRBJ2-7,TRBV9,.,TGTGCCAGCAGCGCCCGGGACAGTTCATACGAGCAGTACTTC,CASSARDSSYEQYF
TRBD2,TRBJ2-2,TRBV27,.,TGTGCCAGCAGGGATAGCGGGAACTCCGGGGAGCTGTTTTTT,CASRDSGNSGELFF
.,TRBJ2-3,TRBV3-1/TRBV3-2,once,TGTGCCAGCAGCCGCAGGGCGGTGGCAGATACGCAGTATTTT,CASSRRAVADTQYF
.,TRBJ1-1,TRBV18,.,TGTGCCAGCTCAACCGACAGTCTGAACACTGAAGCTTTCTTT,CASSTDSLNTEAFF
.,TRBJ2-2,TRBV7-3,few,TGTGCCAGCAGCTTAGACAATAGAGCCGGGGAGCTGTTTTTT,CASSLDNRAGELFF
TRBD1,TRBJ1-2,TRBV6-1,.,TGTGCCAGCAGTGAAAAGTGGGTGAACAGGGGCGTAGCTTACTATGGCTACACCTTC,CASSEKWVNRGVAYYGYTF
.,TRBJ1-1,TRBV19,.,TGTGCCAGTAGTATAAGTCCAGGGGTGAACACTGAAGCTTTCTTT,CASSISPGVNTEAFF
.,TRBJ2-2,TRBV5-1,.,TGCGCCAGCAGCCCGGTAGCCGGGGAGCTGTTTTTT,CASSPVAGELFF
TRBD1,TRBJ1-1,TRBV18,.,TGTGCCAGCTCACCTCCAGGGGGGACTGAAGCTTTCTTT,CASSPPGGTEAFF
TRBD1,TRBJ2-3,TRBV6-2/TRBV6-3,.,TGTGCCAGCAGTCAGGAAGCGACAGGGACAGATACGCAGTATTTT,CASSQEATGTDTQYF
TRBD1,TRBJ1-5,TRBV15,.,TGTGCCACCAGCAGAGATGGGAGGGGCAGACAGGGGATTGGACAGCCCCAGCATTTT,CATSRDGRGRQGIGQPQHF
TRBD2,TRBJ2-7,TRBV19,.,TGTGCCAGTAGCCCGACTGCCAGCGGGGGGCCCTACGAGCAGTACTTC,CASSPTASGGPYEQYF
TRBD2,TRBJ2-1,TRBV27,.,TGTGCCAGCAGTTTAACGGGACTAGCGGGGAGCTCCTACAATGAGCAGTTCTTC,CASSLTGLAGSSYNEQFF
.,TRBJ1-1,TRBV7-3,few,TGTGCCAGCAGCTACGGAGTTGGGACTGAAGCTTTCTTT,CASSYGVGTEAFF
TRBD1,TRBJ2-2,TRBV19,.,TGTGCCAGTAGGGACAGGGGCACCGGGGAGCTGTTTTTT,CASRDRGTGELFF
.,TRBJ1-5,TRBV7-9,.,TGTGCCAGCAGCTTACCCAGGGAGGGCCAGCCCCAGCATTTT,CASSLPREGQPQHF
.,TRBJ1-1,TRBV6-5,.,TGTGCCAGCAGTTACGTCGCGGGTCAGGTGAACACTGAAGCTTTCTTT,CASSYVAGQVNTEAFF
.,TRBJ1-5,TRBV3-1/TRBV3-2,.,TGTGCCAGCAGCCAAGGCCAGGGCGCAAATCAGCCCCAGCATTTT,CASSQGQGANQPQHF
.,TRBJ2-7,TRBV5-6,.,TGTGCCAGCAGCCTCTATTACGAGCAGTACTTC,CASSLYYEQYF
TRBD2,TRBJ2-2,TRBV4-3,.,TGCGCCAGCAGCCAAGACGCACTAGCGGGGGGGCGTACCGGGGAGCTGTTTTTT,CASSQDALAGGRTGELFF
TRBD1,TRBJ1-2,TRBV5-6,.,TGTGCCAGCAGCTTGGTCCGGACAGGGATTGGGAATGGGGACTATGGCTACACCTTC,CASSLVRTGIGNGDYGYTF
.,TRBJ1-2,TRBV12-3/TRBV12-4,.,TGTGCCAGCAGTTTGGTGAGGAACTATGGCTACACCTTC,CASSLVRNYGYTF
.,TRBJ1-1,TRBV7-6,.,TGTGCCAGCAGCTCGGGTGGGGGCAGGGACACTGAAGCTTTCTTT,CASSSGGGRDTEAFF
TRBD2,TRBJ2-5,TRBV5-1,.,TGCGCCAGCAGCTTATTCTTGACTAGCAGGGAAGAGACCCAGTACTTC,CASSLFLTSREETQYF
TRBD2,TRBJ2-7,TRBV13,.,TGTGCCAGCAGCTGGTGGACTAGCGGGCCTGACGAGCAGTACTTC,CASSWWTSGPDEQYF
.,TRBJ1-6,TRBV27,.,TGTGCCAGTAGTTTATTGTTCCAGGGCAGATATAATTCACCCCTCCACTTT,CASSLLFQGRYNSPLHF
.,TRBJ1-2,TRBV7-9,.,TGTGCCAGCAGCTTAGACCTTGGGCAGGCCCTCTATGGCTACACCTTC,CASSLDLGQALYGYTF
TRBD1,TRBJ1-2,TRBV5-3,.,TGTGCCAGAAGCGAGGACAGGGAGGGACTCTTC,CARSEDREGLF
.,TRBJ2-5,TRBV3-1/TRBV3-2,once,TGTGCCAGCAGCCTTCGGACACAGCAAGAGACCCAGTACTTC,CASSLRTQQETQYF
.,TRBJ2-1,TRBV2,few,TGTGCCAGCAGTGATTTCGGGGGGCGAGGTGAGCAGTTCTTC,CASSDFGGRGEQFF
TRBD2,TRBJ2-3,TRBV4-1,.,TGCGCCAGCAGCCAAGGCCTAGCGGGGGTTGGTTATACGCAGTATTTT,CASSQGLAGVGYTQYF
.,TRBJ2-7,TRBV14,.,TGTGCCAGCAGCCAAAAACCAGGCCGGGACTTGGCGTACGAGCAGTACTTC,CASSQKPGRDLAYEQYF
TRBD1,TRBJ2-1,TRBV2,many,TGTGCCAGCACCGGACAGGGATGGGCTGAGCAGTTCTTC,CASTGQGWAEQFF
TRBD1,TRBJ1-1,TRBV27,.,TGTGCCAGCAGTTTAAGGTCAGGGGGCTGGAATGAAGCTTTCTTT,CASSLRSGGWNEAFF
TRBD1,TRBJ1-1,TRBV3-1/TRBV3-2,.,TGTGCCAGCAGCTCCACCGGGACAGGTACTGAAGCTTTCTTT,CASSSTGTGTEAFF
TRBD1,TRBJ1-1,TRBV3-1/TRBV3-2,once,TGTGCCAGCAGCCTAGGGACAGGGGGGACTGAAGCTTTCTTT,CASSLGTGGTEAFF